One sample yielded the 25 T cell receptor beta chains listed below, sequenced in a study of T cells in women clearing cervical HPV infection. Some clones are missing from TCRdb's copy, which holds only in-frame ones; the method was immunoSEQ multiplex PCR. Here the sample table reports approximately 26,000 clones. The specimen was blood buffy coat. The receptor set was obtained from a woman between 18 and 70 years old with a cervical HPV16 infection that either progressed to CIN3+ or cleared (not recorded which).

As to this clone: Read sequence stops 3 residues before the CDR3 end, and the germline J gene provides the missing end. The genes are TRBV20-1 and TRBJ1-2, with D possibly being TRBD1 (6 bases). CDR3 length equals 13 residues. Germline V gives CDR1 DFQATT, CDR2 SNEGSKA (reference sequence). CDR3 residues: CSARPTGFGGYTF. The DNA read from the CDR3 is TGCAGTGCTAGACCGACAGGATTTGGAGGC.

To note about this clone: The CDR3 end lies 3 residues beyond the end of the read and is filled in from the germline J gene. The rearrangement links TRBV30 to TRBJ1-1; D uncertain. V was trimmed by 3 bases and J by 0 bases, leaving 8 bases between them. Per germline, CDR1 GTSNPN and CDR2 SVGIG (reference sequence). This CDR3 has 13 amino acids. The CDR3 spells CAWRISVNTEAFF. The sequenced part of the CDR3 DNA is TGTGCCTGGAGAATATCCGTGAACACTGAA.

As to this clone: The CDR3 goes on 3 residues after the read ends, and that part is filled in from the germline J gene. This chain connects TRBV19 to TRBJ2-5; tentatively, D is TRBD1 (6 bases). Looked up from germline, CDR1 is LNHDA and CDR2 is SQIVND (reference sequence). The CDR3 extends over 15 amino acids. The V end was cut by 2 bases, the J end by 4 bases, with 14 bases between. CDR3: CASSISQGFGETQYF. CDR3 DNA, as far as it was read: TGTGCCAGTAGTATATCACAGGGTTTCGGAGAGACC. The complete variable domain, with remaining parts taken from reference TRBV19 and TRBJ2-5, reads DGGITQSPKYLFRKEGQNVTLSCEQNLNHDAMYWYRQDPGQGLRLIYYSQIVNDFQKGDIAEGYSVSREKKESFPLTVTSAQKNPTAFYLCASSISQGFGETQYFGPGTRLLVL.

Concerning this clone: The missing CDR3 end, 3 residues past where the read stops, is filled in from the germline J gene. The chain uses TRBV5-4 and TRBJ2-7; 9 bases match TRBD1. The CDR3 length is 15 residues. The germline V gene has CDR1 SGHNT and CDR2 YYREEE (reference sequence). Trimming cost V 4 bases and J 0 bases; bases outside gene matches: 5. This chain's CDR3 is CASSPGTGFSYEQYF. CDR3 DNA, as far as it was read: TGTGCCAGCAGCCCCGGGACAGGGTTCTCCTACGAG.

The sequenced part of the CDR3 DNA is TGTGCCAGCAGCCCAGAGATAACGAACACTGAA. It specifies CASSPEITNTE. The complete CDR3 protein is CASSPEITNTEAFF. This chain uses TRBV7-9 with TRBJ1-1; no reliable D call. The read finishes 3 residues shy of the CDR3 end, and the germline J gene is used to complete it. Per the germline V gene, CDR1 is SEHNR and CDR2 is FQNEAQ (reference sequence). Trimming left V 5 bases short and J 1 base short, with 11 bases between. The length of the CDR3 is 14 residues.

To note about this clone: The DNA ends 3 residues before the CDR3 does, and the rest of the CDR3 is filled in from the germline J gene. The chain carries TRBV5-6 and TRBJ1-6; 7 nucleotides align to TRBD1. This CDR3 has 15 amino acids. CDR1 SGHDT and CDR2 YYEEEE come from the germline V gene. V was pared by 1 base and J by 7 bases, with 5 bases of the junction left unmatched. The CDR3 sequence: CASSLRQGKNSPLHF. The covered CDR3 bases are TGTGCCAGCAGCTTGCGACAGGGAAAGAATTCACCC.

Regarding this clone: The missing CDR3 end, 3 residues past where the read stops, is filled in from the germline J gene. This chain uses TRBV7-8 with TRBJ2-5, with unresolved D. This CDR3 is built from 13 residues. The V end was cut by 10 bases, the J end by 0 bases, with 12 bases between. Germline V gene data show CDR1 as SGHVS and CDR2 as FQNEAQ. The sequenced CDR3 bases are TGTGCCACCCGTAACTCTTACCAAGAGACC. Translation: CATRNSYQET. The full CDR3 protein is CATRNSYQETQYF.

About this clone: The read ends 3 residues early relative to the CDR3; the germline J gene fills the gap. The V gene is TRBV7-2, the J gene TRBJ2-3, with TRBD1 identical over 7 bases. CDR1 and CDR2 (germline): SGHTA, FQGNSA. The CDR3 totals 14 residues. The CDR3 is CASSPRQGRQPQYF. The DNA read from the CDR3 is TGTGCCAGCAGCCCCCGACAGGGTCGACAGCCG.

With regard to this clone: The read is 3 residues too short to cover the CDR3 end, so that end is filled in from the germline J gene. The chain couples TRBV7-9 to TRBJ2-3; D gene uncertain. Germline-derived CDR1 and CDR2 are SEHNR and FQNEAQ (reference sequence). The CDR3 runs 15 residues. Between the trimmed V and J ends, which lost 8 bases and 0 bases, there was a span of 15 bases. CDR3 amino acids: CASVTRHSSTDTQYF. The sequenced CDR3 bases are TGTGCCAGCGTTACGAGGCATTCCAGCACAGATACG.

As regards this clone: The read halts 3 residues ahead of the CDR3 end, with the missing end drawn from the germline J gene. The chain links TRBV7-3 to TRBJ2-3; 10 bases fit TRBD1. CDR3 size: 17 residues. Germline V gives CDR1 SGHTA, CDR2 FQGTGA. The CDR3 sequence: CASSLGQGLGSQETQYF. The part of the CDR3 DNA that was read is TGTGCCAGCAGCCTGGGACAGGGGCTCGGGTCGCAAGAGACG.

As to this clone: The read is 3 residues too short to cover the CDR3 end, so that end is filled in from the germline J gene. The gene calls are TRBV7-9 and TRBJ2-5; maybe TRBD2 (7 bases). The CDR3 consists of 15 residues. Between the trimmed V and J ends, which lost 4 bases and 5 bases, there was a span of 17 bases. The germline CDR1 and CDR2 sequences are SEHNR and FQNEAQ (reference sequence). The part of the CDR3 DNA that was read is TGTGCCAGCAGCTCCCCAGGGGAGGGTTGGGAGACC. Encoded protein: CASSSPGEGWET. The whole CDR3 region reads CASSSPGEGWETQYF.

A note on this clone: The sequence runs out 3 residues before the end of the CDR3; the remainder is reconstructed from the germline J gene. This rearrangement joins TRBV7-8 to TRBJ2-7; tentatively, D is TRBD1 (7 bases). Trimming took off 8 bases at V and 2 bases at J, with 22 bases between the two ends. The CDR3 covers 16 residues. Germline CDR1 SGHVS, CDR2 FQNEAQ. This CDR3 reads CASAPRGGTATYEQYF. CDR3 bases read: TGTGCCAGCGCCCCCCGTGGCGGGACAGCAACCTACGAG.

Note on this clone: The CDR3 end lies 3 residues beyond the end of the read and is filled in from the germline J gene. This rearrangement joins TRBV30 to TRBJ1-2, with TRBD1 matching 7 bases. This CDR3 is built from 13 residues. CDR1 and CDR2 (germline): GTSNPN, SVGIG (reference sequence). V trimming: 0 bases; J trimming: 6 bases; junction bases outside the gene matches: 4. The CDR3 loop reads CAWSVTGTDGYTF. The CDR3 DNA, read in part, is TGTGCCTGGAGTGTGACAGGGACAGATGGC.

Here the CDR3 reads CSEAGANEQFF. Incomplete CDR3 DNA: TGCAGCGAAGCGGGAGCGAATGAG. The V call is TRBV29-1, the J call TRBJ2-1; 8 bases agree with TRBD2. The sequence runs out 3 residues before the end of the CDR3; the remainder is reconstructed from the germline J gene. The CDR3 has 11 amino acids. The V and J ends lost 7 bases and 7 bases, in that order; junction bases with no gene match: 3. CDR1 SQVTM and CDR2 ANQGSEA come from the germline V gene.

About this clone itself: The sequenced fragment ends 3 residues before the CDR3 boundary, so the rest is inferred from the germline J gene. This chain connects TRBV12-3 or TRBV12-4 to TRBJ2-7; D may be TRBD2 (5 bases). Trimming removed 1 base from V and 2 bases from J, with 12 bases in between. The CDR3 length is 15 residues. The CDR3 bases that were read are TGTGCCAGCAGTTTAGGCGGGTGGCCAACCTACGAG. It is translated as CASSLGGWPTYE. The whole CDR3 reads CASSLGGWPTYEQYF.

Concerning this clone: The read finishes 3 residues shy of the CDR3 end, and the germline J gene is used to complete it. V and J are TRBV5-1 and TRBJ2-5; possibly TRBD1 for D (5 bases). The ends were cut back, 1 base at V and 1 base at J, with 11 bases in the middle. Per germline, CDR1 SGHRS and CDR2 YFSETQ. CDR3 length: 15 residues. CDR3 DNA (partial): TGCGCCAGCAGCTTGTCGGGTAGGGGCCAAGAGACC. Amino acid sequence: CASSLSGRGQET. The entire CDR3 protein is CASSLSGRGQETQYF.

CDR3 DNA, as far as it was read: TGTGCCAGCAGCTCAGGGGGAAGGAACACTGAA. Amino acids: CASSSGGRNTE. The whole CDR3 sequence is CASSSGGRNTEAFF. The V and J genes are TRBV7-9 and TRBJ1-1; 7 nucleotides line up with TRBD1. The read is 3 residues too short to cover the CDR3 end, so that end is filled in from the germline J gene. This CDR3 contains 14 residues. The V gene's germline CDR1 is SEHNR and CDR2 FQNEAQ (reference sequence). J was trimmed by 1 base and V by 4 bases; bases with no gene match: 3.

A remark on this clone: The read ends 3 residues early relative to the CDR3; the germline J gene fills the gap. The chain recombines TRBV29-1 with TRBJ2-7; no clear D gene. V lost 6 bases to trimming and J lost 0 bases, with 12 bases between them. In germline, CDR1 is SQVTM, CDR2 ANQGSEA. This CDR3 is built from 13 residues. CDR3 DNA, as far as it was read: TGCAGCGTGGCGGCACGTTTCTCCTACGAG. Translating gives CSVAARFSYE. The CDR3 reads in full as CSVAARFSYEQYF.

Concerning this clone itself: Read coverage stops 3 residues before the CDR3 terminus; the germline J gene supplies the remainder. The same CDR3 arises from other DNA sequences in this sample as well. The V gene is TRBV7-2, the J gene TRBJ1-1; 7 nucleotides agree with TRBD1. CDR1 is SGHTA, CDR2 FQGNSA, per germline. CDR3 size: 12 residues. The DNA read from the CDR3 is TGTGCCAGCAGCAGACAGGGCACCGAA. Amino acids: CASSRQGTE. The entire CDR3 reads CASSRQGTEAFF.

As regards this clone: Coverage ceases 3 residues before the CDR3 finishes, and the germline J gene fills in the end. The V call is TRBV7-9, the J call TRBJ1-1; D remains ambiguous. This CDR3 spans 13 amino acids. Germline assignment: CDR1 SEHNR and CDR2 FQNEAQ (reference sequence). CDR3 sequence: CASSPEGPVKAFF. The sequenced part of the CDR3 DNA is TGTGCCAGCAGCCCCGAGGGTCCTGTCAAG.

With regard to this clone: The CDR3 is cut off 3 residues early in the read; its end comes from the germline J gene. V is TRBV18 and J is TRBJ1-5, with a weak D call TRBD1 (5 bases). Germline loops: CDR1 KGHSH, CDR2 LQKENI. This CDR3 has 13 amino acids. V was shortened by 5 bases and J by 7 bases, with 12 bases between the two germline ends. The CDR3 is CASSSDRLQPQHF. The CDR3 bases that were read are TGTGCCAGCTCATCTGACAGACTCCAGCCC.

Note on this clone: The CDR3 is cut off 3 residues early in the read; its end comes from the germline J gene. The chain carries TRBV5-4 and TRBJ1-3, with D possibly TRBD1 on 5 matching bases. This CDR3 spans 16 amino acids. The germline V gene encodes CDR1 SGHNT and CDR2 YYREEE (reference sequence). V shed 0 bases and J shed 0 bases, with 10 bases lying between them. CDR3 bases read: TGTGCCAGCAGCTTGGCCGGACATATCTCTGGAAACACC. The encoded protein is CASSLAGHISGNT. The whole CDR3 reads CASSLAGHISGNTIYF.

Comments on this clone: The read halts 3 residues ahead of the CDR3 end, with the missing end drawn from the germline J gene. The chain has TRBV7-2 and TRBJ2-7, with a possible D match to TRBD2 (6 bases). Looked up from germline, CDR1 is SGHTA and CDR2 is FQGNSA. The CDR3 runs to 13 residues. V was cut by 4 bases and J by 3 bases, with 10 bases left in between. CDR3 region: CASSSPTSYEQYF. The CDR3 DNA, read in part, is TGTGCCAGCAGCTCCCCGACTAGCTACGAG.

As concerns this clone: The read comes to an end 3 residues before the CDR3 does, leaving the germline J gene to fill in the end. The V call is TRBV2, the J call TRBJ1-2; 8 bases map to TRBD1. Germline values: CDR1 SNHLY, CDR2 FYNNEI. J was trimmed by 6 bases and V by 4 bases; bases with no gene match: 4. This CDR3 region has 13 residues. CDR3 DNA, as far as it was read: TGTGCCAGCAGTGGACAGGGGACTCATGGC. As protein: CASSGQGTHG. The whole CDR3 is CASSGQGTHGYTF.

On this clone: The DNA ends 3 residues before the CDR3 does, and the rest of the CDR3 is filled in from the germline J gene. The rearrangement links TRBV7-6 to TRBJ1-2, with D uncertain. The CDR3 consists of 14 residues. Trimming took 5 bases from V and 5 from J, leaving 15 bases between them. CDR1 and CDR2 (germline): SGHVS, FNYEAQ. The sequenced part of the CDR3 DNA is TGTGCCAGCAGCCCCGAGGTGGAAGGGTATGGC. Amino acid sequence: CASSPEVEGYG. The complete CDR3 sequence is CASSPEVEGYGYTF.